Each of the 21 T cell receptor beta chains below was sequenced from the same sample in a study of beta chain features in type 1 diabetes. The entirety of the isolated RNA underwent reverse transcription, so expressed TCRB transcripts were sequenced. Using immunoSEQ multiplex PCR, the repertoire was profiled, and TCRdb retains in-frame clones only, with some absent. The sample includes under 550,000 clones, 9.5% to 12% of them seen just once. The specimen was naive CD4+ T cells from blood. The receptors were gathered from a woman between 18 and 30 years old in good health.

This clone was detected a few times. The J gene is TRBJ2-5, the V gene TRBV9, with 13 bases that match TRBD2. V shed 4 bases, J shed 4 bases, and the junction held 7 bases outside the gene matches. Germline-derived CDR1 and CDR2 are SGDLS and YYNGEE. This CDR3 comprises 16 residues. The CDR3 reads CASSPTSGRAVETQYF. CDR3 bases: TGTGCCAGCAGCCCTACTAGCGGGAGGGCCGTAGAGACCCAGTACTTC.

V gene TRBV28 combines with J gene TRBJ1-5; TRBD1 agrees at 8 bases. The CDR3 loop spans 15 amino acids. Per germline, CDR1 MDHEN and CDR2 SYDVKM. J was trimmed by 2 bases and V by 3 bases; bases with no gene match: 3. CDR3 sequence reads: CASSFAGGRNQPQHF. The CDR3 coding sequence is TGTGCCAGCAGTTTCGCAGGGGGCCGCAATCAGCCCCAGCATTTT.

This clone has only a few counts. The chain employs TRBV18 and TRBJ2-4; TRBD2 matches 8 bases. Germline V gene lookup returns CDR1 KGHSH and CDR2 LQKENI. The V and J ends lost 0 bases and 8 bases, in that order; junction bases with no gene match: 6. The CDR3 extends over 15 amino acids. The CDR3 loop reads CASSPPAGGRDIQYF. The CDR3 DNA reads as TGTGCCAGCTCACCACCGGCGGGGGGCCGAGACATTCAGTACTTC.

The V gene is TRBV7-8, the J gene TRBJ2-7; D not certain. The V end was cut by 0 bases, the J end by 0 bases, with 6 bases between. The CDR3 runs to 14 residues. Germline V lookup: CDR1 SGHVS, CDR2 FQNEAQ. The CDR3 region has the DNA TGTGCCAGCAGCTTAGCTTCTGGCTCCTACGAGCAGTACGTC. Translation gives CASSLASGSYEQYV.

This clone turned up a few times. CDR3 protein: CASSRYYRGLNTEAFF. The CDR3 DNA reads TGTGCCAGCAGCCGTTATTACAGGGGGCTGAACACTGAAGCTTTCTTT. The V gene is TRBV27, the J gene TRBJ1-1; 9 positions agree with TRBD1. Germline V lookup: CDR1 MNHEY, CDR2 SMNVEV (reference sequence). The CDR3 is 16 amino acids. J gave up 0 bases and V 6 bases, and 8 bases lay outside the gene matches.

This clone was seen a handful of times. The V and J genes are TRBV9 and TRBJ1-2, with TRBD1 matching over 8 bases. The J segment lost 3 bases and the V segment lost 1 base, leaving 2 bases of the junction unmatched. Germline V lookup: CDR1 SGDLS, CDR2 YYNGEE. The CDR3 is 14 residues long. This CDR3 reads CASSVQGADYGYTF. The CDR3 DNA is TGTGCCAGCAGCGTACAGGGGGCAGACTATGGCTACACCTTC.

This chain links TRBV2 with TRBJ2-6; D might be TRBD1 or TRBD2, each matching 5 bases. This CDR3 region has 16 residues. Per germline, CDR1 SNHLY and CDR2 FYNNEI. V lost 6 bases and J lost 2, with 14 bases in between. As DNA, the CDR3 is TGTGCCAGCAGCCCTGATGGGACGGCTGGGGCCAACGTCCTGACTTTC. As protein: CASSPDGTAGANVLTF.

V usage is TRBV15 and J usage is TRBJ2-7; maybe TRBD1 (5 bases). CDR3 size: 15 residues. The germline gives CDR1 LNHNV, CDR2 YYDKDF (reference sequence). V lost 0 bases and J lost 9, with 18 bases in between. The CDR3 sequence is CATSRDPSVSGLQYV. For the CDR3, the DNA is TGTGCCACCAGCAGAGATCCGAGTGTGTCAGGGCTGCAGTACGTC.

The table lists this clone with a few counts. The gene calls are TRBV2 and TRBJ2-5; D unclear. V was pared by 9 bases and J by 2 bases, with 4 bases between. The length of the CDR3 is 10 residues. Germline CDR1 is SNHLY and CDR2 is FYNNEI. The CDR3 DNA reads TGTGCCAGTCAACAAGAGACCCAGTACTTC. This sequence encodes CASQQETQYF.

This clone was counted only a few times. The CDR3 protein is CSSYSSYEQYV. DNA of the CDR3: TGCAGCTCCTATAGCTCCTACGAGCAGTACGTC. The chain couples TRBV20-1 to TRBJ2-7; unclear D gene. CDR3 length equals 11 residues. CDR1 and CDR2 from the germline V gene are DFQATT and SNEGSKA (reference sequence).

The rearrangement joins TRBV7-2 to TRBJ1-5; D remains ambiguous. V lost 1 base, J lost 3 bases, and 4 bases lay in between. The V gene's germline CDR1 is SGHTA and CDR2 FQGNSA. There are 13 residues in the CDR3. In DNA, the CDR3 is TGTGCCAGCAGCTTAGAGACCAATCAGCCCCAGCATTTT. It encodes CASSLETNQPQHF. Full variable domain (rest looked up from reference TRBV7-2 and TRBJ1-5): GAGVSQSPSNKVTEKGKDVELRCDPISGHTALYWYRQSLGQGLEFLIYFQGNSAPDKSGLPSDRFSAERTGGSVSTLTIQRTQQEDSAVYLCASSLETNQPQHFGDGTRLSIL.

This clone was counted only a few times. The chain combines TRBV30 with TRBJ2-2; 8 bases agree with TRBD2. Trimming took 7 bases from V and 4 from J; bases not matched to a gene: 5. Germline CDR1 and CDR2: GTSNPN and SVGIG (reference sequence). The CDR3 length is 13 residues. The CDR3 reads CALRTSGTGELFF. Written as DNA, the CDR3 is TGTGCCTTGCGAACTAGCGGCACCGGGGAGCTGTTTTTT.

This chain uses TRBV28 with TRBJ1-4; D is ambiguous. Deletions cut 5 bases from V and 8 bases from J, with 18 bases between. CDR3 length equals 15 residues. Looked up from germline, CDR1 is MDHEN and CDR2 is SYDVKM. Written as DNA, the CDR3 is TGTGCCAGCAGTCCACACAGATTAGAGGACGAAAAACTGTTTTTT. Residues: CASSPHRLEDEKLFF.

This chain links TRBV4-3 with TRBJ2-3, with D uncertain. This CDR3 has 16 residues. The germline V and J ends were trimmed by 0 bases and 1 base, with 11 bases remaining between them. Germline CDR1 and CDR2: LGHNA and YSLEER. The CDR3 loop reads CASSQDIGTGTDTQYF. The CDR3 DNA reads as TGCGCCAGCAGCCAAGATATTGGCACAGGCACAGATACGCAGTATTTT.

This clone was seen a single time. The gene calls are TRBV9 and TRBJ2-3, with D uncertain. V was trimmed by 2 bases and J by 3 bases, leaving 13 bases between them. Germline lookup yields CDR1 SGDLS and CDR2 YYNGEE. The CDR3 length is 15 residues. CDR3 in amino acids: CASSVRPGDTDTQYF. The CDR3 bases are TGTGCCAGCAGCGTTCGACCTGGAGATACAGATACGCAGTATTTT.

This chain connects TRBV11-3 to TRBJ2-1; 10 nucleotides agree with TRBD2. The CDR3 is 16 amino acids. CDR1 and CDR2 from the germline V gene are SGHNT and YENEEA. After removal of 4 bases from V and 4 bases from J, the junction contained 7 bases not matched to a gene. CDR3 sequence (DNA): TGTGCCAGCAGCTCGCGTGGGACTAGCGTATACAATGAGCAGTTCTTC. Translated, it gives CASSSRGTSVYNEQFF.

This clone was counted between two and nine times. The CDR3 region has the DNA TGTGCCAGCAGCGTACTTGCGGGAGGGAAGGTCTATGAGCAGTTCTTC. Residues: CASSVLAGGKVYEQFF. This sequence joins TRBV9 and TRBJ2-1; 9 nucleotides align to TRBD2. Trimming removed 1 base from V and 8 bases from J; junction bases left unmatched: 10. The CDR3 covers 16 residues. Germline V gives CDR1 SGDLS, CDR2 YYNGEE.

This clone was counted between two and nine times. This chain uses TRBV18 with TRBJ2-1, with D unresolved. The CDR3 contains 15 residues. Trimming removed 1 base at V and 2 bases at J, with 9 bases between. The germline V gene encodes CDR1 KGHSH and CDR2 LQKENI. CDR3 region: CASSPLGAAYNEQFF. The DNA for the CDR3 is TGTGCCAGCTCACCACTCGGAGCTGCCTACAATGAGCAGTTCTTC.

This clone was observed a few times. The rearrangement uses TRBV5-4 and TRBJ2-5; D unclear. Germline lookup yields CDR1 SGHNT and CDR2 YYREEE (reference sequence). The CDR3 is 14 residues long. V gave up 4 bases and J gave up 5 bases, with 15 bases separating them. The CDR3 reads CASSQTPQGETQYF. The CDR3 region has the DNA TGTGCCAGCAGCCAGACTCCTCAAGGGGAGACCCAGTACTTC.

The chain joins TRBV4-3 to TRBJ2-4; 11 bases line up with TRBD2. Trimming at V came to 1 base and at J to 1 base, leaving 9 bases not matched to a gene. CDR3 length: 19 amino acids. CDR1 LGHNA and CDR2 YSLEER come from the germline V gene. The DNA of the CDR3 is TGCGCCAGCAGCCAAGTGCTAGCGGGGGGACGGTTTGCCAAAAACATTCAGTACTTC. Translation gives CASSQVLAGGRFAKNIQYF.

This clone was observed many times. This chain joins TRBV19 and TRBJ2-4, with D perhaps matching TRBD1 (6 bases). The CDR3 loop spans 15 amino acids. The V gene's germline CDR1 is LNHDA and CDR2 SQIVND (reference sequence). V lost 6 bases to trimming and J lost 2 bases, with 14 bases between them. In DNA, the CDR3 is TGTGCCAGTAGACTGACAGGAACAACCAAAAACATTCAGTACTTC. Protein: CASRLTGTTKNIQYF.